This T cell receptor beta chain was identified in a study of cytomegalovirus exposure and HLA in healthy donors. TCRdb's copy holds only in-frame clones and misses some; the assay was immunoSEQ multiplex PCR. The table has about 160,000 clones, roughly nine tenths seen once; the top ten hold 5% to 7%. This clone was seen once. The sequence was obtained from a woman aged 25 to 39 in good health and CMV-seronegative. The specimen was PBMCs.

The CDR3 DNA sequence: TGTGCCAGCAGCTTGGAGGGGGAGAGGAATCAGCCCCAGCATTTT. It yields the protein CASSLEGERNQPQHF. V and J are TRBV5-5 and TRBJ1-5, with D possibly TRBD1 on 6 matching bases. Germline CDR1 is SGHKS and CDR2 is YYEKEE (reference sequence). The CDR3 sequence is 15 residues long. The germline V and J ends were trimmed by 0 bases and 4 bases, with 11 bases remaining between them.